This TCR beta chain was retrieved from a study of T-cell reconstitution after alpha-beta-depleted transplantation in children. The CDR3 runs to 15 residues. The germline V and J ends were trimmed by 3 bases and 4 bases, with 12 bases remaining between them. In germline, CDR1 is MNHEY, CDR2 SVGAGI. This clonotype was counted between two and nine times. Unique molecular identifiers were incorporated during preparation of the TCRbeta library. TCRdb reanalysed the PCR reads using MiXCR and keeps one entry per CDR3 protein. Among roughly 400,000 distinct CDR3 sequences listed, roughly 21% were seen once. This sequence joins TRBV6-5 and TRBJ1-4; D perhaps matches TRBD1 (6 bases). The receptor was isolated from a human donor who donated a stem cell graft to a child with acute myeloid leukemia. The specimen was PBMCs from the stem cell graft donor, collected from the stem cell graft. This chain's CDR3 is CASSYTWDINEKLFF. CDR3 DNA: TGTGCCAGCAGTTATACCTGGGACATTAATGAAAAACTGTTTTTT.